What follows are 25 T cell receptor beta chains derived from one specimen sequenced in a study of T-cell reconstitution after alpha-beta-depleted transplantation in children. Molecular barcoding with unique molecular identifiers was used for the TCRbeta library. MiXCR, applied by TCRdb to the PCR reads, yields one record per CDR3 protein. The sample includes fewer than 700,000 distinct CDR3 sequences, 10% to 15% of them seen just once. The sequences come from PBMCs, mostly from graft donor cells, collected 360 days after TCRalphabeta/CD19-depleted stem cell transplant. These receptors were taken from a male patient aged 10 to 17 who had a stem cell transplant for acute myeloid leukemia, so the T cells may come from the graft donor.

The sample holds many counts of this clonotype. The chain links TRBV4-1 to TRBJ2-3, with 9 nucleotides matching TRBD2. V shed 2 bases and J 1 base; nucleotides not matched to a gene: 10. Germline V gives CDR1 MGHRA, CDR2 YSYEKL. CDR3 size: 18 residues. In DNA, the CDR3 is TGCGCCAGCAGCCAACGCGGGACTCTAGCGGGACGCACAGATACGCAGTATTTT. Translating it yields CASSQRGTLAGRTDTQYF.

This chain uses TRBV5-1 with TRBJ2-7, with TRBD2 identical over 8 bases. Trimming cost V 4 bases and J 2 bases; bases outside gene matches: 8. This CDR3 is 15 amino acids long. CDR1 and CDR2 from the germline V gene are SGHRS and YFSETQ. The CDR3 loop reads CASSLLSGGTYEQYF. The CDR3 DNA is TGCGCCAGCAGCCTTTTATCGGGAGGGACCTACGAGCAGTACTTC.

V usage is TRBV5-1 and J usage is TRBJ2-7, with unresolved D. The CDR3 sequence is 13 residues long. Looked up from germline, CDR1 is SGHRS and CDR2 is YFSETQ. V was cut by 0 bases and J by 5 bases, with 9 bases left in between. The CDR3 DNA sequence: TGCGCCAGCAGCTTGGAGGGTGTGGACGAGCAGTACTTC. It encodes CASSLEGVDEQYF.

The chain combines TRBV5-1 with TRBJ2-3; perhaps TRBD2 as D (5 bases). V gave up 0 bases and J gave up 2 bases, with 10 bases separating them. The CDR3 is 15 amino acids. Per the germline V gene, CDR1 is SGHRS and CDR2 is YFSETQ. The CDR3 DNA is TGCGCCAGCAGCTTGGAGCCTAGCCCCACAGATACGCAGTATTTT. This sequence encodes CASSLEPSPTDTQYF.

This chain joins TRBV5-1 and TRBJ2-1; TRBD2 aligns across 9 bases. Germline CDR1 SGHRS, CDR2 YFSETQ. V shed 4 bases and J 2 bases; nucleotides not matched to a gene: 10. The CDR3 is 17 residues long. CDR3 residues: CASSPDRIAGAYNEQFF. In DNA form, the CDR3 reads TGCGCCAGCAGCCCTGACCGAATAGCGGGAGCCTACAATGAGCAGTTCTTC.

This clonotype has just a few counts. V usage is TRBV4-3 and J usage is TRBJ2-5; D may be TRBD1 (6 bases). Deletions cut 5 bases from V and 5 bases from J, with 21 bases between. CDR3 length equals 16 residues. Germline CDR1 and CDR2: LGHNA and YSLEER. DNA for the CDR3: TGCGCCAGCAGCGAGTCCGGGACATATGCGTGGGAGACCCAGTACTTC. This encodes CASSESGTYAWETQYF.

The sample holds many counts of this clonotype. The rearrangement joins TRBV10-3 to TRBJ2-4; D call uncertain. Trimming pared 0 bases from V and 5 bases from J, leaving 11 bases between. This CDR3 is built from 15 residues. Germline-derived CDR1 and CDR2 are ENHRY and SYGVKD. CDR3 coding DNA: TGTGCCATCAGTGAGTCGATGAGCCCAGAAAACATTCAGTACTTC. Translation gives CAISESMSPENIQYF.

The chain uses TRBV10-3 and TRBJ2-5; D uncertain. V lost 11 bases and J 3 bases, leaving 16 bases between the germline ends. CDR1 and CDR2 from the germline V gene are ENHRY and SYGVKD. The CDR3 sequence is 13 residues long. For the CDR3, the DNA is TGTGCCCTCCGGGCCACGCCGAAAGAGACCCAGTACTTC. It is translated as CALRATPKETQYF.

The chain recombines TRBV9 with TRBJ2-7; 10 bases fit TRBD2. After removal of 0 bases from V and 5 bases from J, the junction contained 8 bases not matched to a gene. This CDR3 is 16 amino acids long. Germline V gene sequence: CDR1 SGDLS, CDR2 YYNGEE. Here the CDR3 DNA reads TGTGCCAGCAGCGTAGTAGTGGGGACTAGCGTACACGAGCAGTACTTC. It translates to CASSVVVGTSVHEQYF.

The chain joins TRBV6-2 or TRBV6-3 to TRBJ1-5; 7 bases line up with TRBD1. Per the germline V gene, CDR1 is MNHEY and CDR2 is SVGEGT. This CDR3 comprises 18 residues. J gave up 0 bases and V 0 bases, and 8 bases lay outside the gene matches. CDR3 residues: CASSYSPGGRYSNQPQHF. CDR3 nucleotides: TGTGCCAGCAGTTACTCCCCAGGGGGTAGGTATAGCAATCAGCCCCAGCATTTT.

This clonotype was counted only a few times. The chain joins TRBV20-1 to TRBJ1-6; a possible D gene is TRBD1 (6 bases). CDR3 length: 16 residues. Trimming cost V 3 bases and J 10 bases, with 22 bases left between them. Germline-derived CDR1 and CDR2 are DFQATT and SNEGSKA (reference sequence). The CDR3 sequence is CSARGPVLGRGSPLHF. CDR3 nucleotides: TGCAGTGCTAGGGGCCCCGTCCTGGGCAGGGGATCACCCCTCCACTTT.

The gene calls are TRBV4-2 and TRBJ2-3, with D hard to call. Trimming stripped 5 bases from V and 3 bases from J, with 9 bases between. The CDR3 is 13 amino acids. Germline CDR1 LGHNA, CDR2 YNFKEQ. CDR3 amino acids: CASSFFGTDTQYF. As DNA, the CDR3 is TGTGCCAGCAGCTTCTTCGGGACAGATACGCAGTATTTT.

In this sample, this clonotype turned up many times. This rearrangement joins TRBV19 to TRBJ2-2; 7 bases align to TRBD1. The ends lost 3 bases at V and 6 bases at J; junction bases unmatched: 7. Germline loops: CDR1 LNHDA, CDR2 SQIVND (reference sequence). The CDR3 has 15 amino acids. CDR3 loop: CASSMTGLEAGELFF. In DNA form, the CDR3 reads TGTGCCAGTAGTATGACAGGGTTAGAAGCCGGGGAGCTGTTTTTT.

This clonotype appeared many times. The V gene is TRBV29-1, the J gene TRBJ2-1; 7 bases are a match to TRBD2. The CDR3 has 12 residues. Trimming removed 7 bases from V and 4 bases from J; junction bases left unmatched: 4. CDR1 SQVTM and CDR2 ANQGSEA come from the germline V gene. CDR3 in amino acids: CSALGGYNEQFF. CDR3 DNA sequence: TGCAGCGCCCTGGGAGGGTACAATGAGCAGTTCTTC.

The table lists this clonotype with a few counts. The gene calls are TRBV18 and TRBJ2-7, with TRBD2 as a possible D gene (6 bases). CDR1 KGHSH and CDR2 LQKENI come from the germline V gene. V was clipped by 6 bases and J by 4 bases, with 19 bases between them. This CDR3 has 15 amino acids. The CDR3 region has the DNA TGTGCCAGCTCCCGACGACAGCGGGCTGGGTACGAGCAGTACTTC. As protein: CASSRRQRAGYEQYF.

The J gene is TRBJ2-7, the V gene TRBV29-1; TRBD1 might be the D (5 bases). This CDR3 has 16 amino acids. Trimming removed 1 base at V and 2 bases at J, with 18 bases between. In germline, CDR1 is SQVTM, CDR2 ANQGSEA. CDR3 coding DNA: TGCAGCGTTGAAGGGGGCTTCCCAGGGTTGGCCTACGAGCAGTACTTC. Its protein product is CSVEGGFPGLAYEQYF.

This chain joins TRBV23-1 and TRBJ2-1, with unresolved D. TRBV23-1 counts as an open reading frame of uncertain function. With 0 bases removed from V and 6 bases from J, the gap between germline ends came to 9 bases. The CDR3 length is 14 residues. The CDR3 DNA reads TGCGCCAGCAGTCAATCGCTACGGATCAATGAGCAGTTCTTC. Translating it yields CASSQSLRINEQFF.

The V gene is TRBV19, the J gene TRBJ2-1; D may correspond to TRBD1 or TRBD2 (5 bases each). Germline CDR1 is LNHDA and CDR2 is SQIVND (reference sequence). The CDR3 contains 12 residues. Trimming left V 5 bases short and J 6 bases short, with 8 bases between. As DNA, the CDR3 is TGTGCCAGTAGTTGGGGGTTCAATGAGCAGTTCTTC. Its protein product is CASSWGFNEQFF.

The chain uses TRBV21-1 and TRBJ2-7; the table's D call TRBD1 went unverified against the DNA. TRBV21-1 is a known pseudogene. The CDR3 contains 16 residues. The CDR3 DNA reads TGTGCCAGCAGCAACGGCTTCAAAGGCCCCCACTACGAGCAGTACTTC. Translated, it gives CASSNGFKGPHYEQYF.

The V gene is TRBV5-1, the J gene TRBJ2-7, with D uncertain. Germline assignment: CDR1 SGHRS and CDR2 YFSETQ. The CDR3 is 14 amino acids. Deletions cut 3 bases from V and 2 bases from J, with 12 bases between. CDR3 nucleotide sequence: TGCGCCAGCAGCTCTTCGGGCGGAACCTACGAGCAGTACTTC. It codes for CASSSSGGTYEQYF.

The V and J genes are TRBV7-2 and TRBJ2-7, with 8 bases that match TRBD2. Per the germline V gene, CDR1 is SGHTA and CDR2 is FQGNSA. V was pared by 5 bases and J by 5 bases, with 11 bases of the junction left unmatched. CDR3 length: 15 residues. Here the CDR3 reads CASSPHGREVDEQYF. The CDR3 DNA is TGTGCCAGCAGCCCCCATGGGCGGGAGGTCGACGAGCAGTACTTC.

The CDR3 loop is CASRGDGSYNEQFF. The CDR3 DNA is TGTGCCAGCAGAGGGGACGGATCCTACAATGAGCAGTTCTTC. The J gene is TRBJ2-1, the V gene TRBV28; the D gene could be TRBD1 or TRBD2 (5 bases each). The V end was cut by 6 bases, the J end by 1 base, with 10 bases between. This CDR3 comprises 14 residues. Germline V gene data show CDR1 as MDHEN and CDR2 as SYDVKM.

The rearrangement links TRBV12-3 or TRBV12-4 to TRBJ2-2; 8 nucleotides line up with TRBD2. This CDR3 has 16 residues. V lost 3 bases and J lost 1; bases outside the gene matches: 4. Written as DNA, the CDR3 is TGTGCCAGCAGTTTGGTAGCGGGATTGAACACCGGGGAGCTGTTTTTT. Its protein is CASSLVAGLNTGELFF.

This chain uses TRBV3-1 with TRBJ2-7, with D unclear. Per germline, CDR1 LGHDT and CDR2 YNNKEL (reference sequence). Trimming removed 2 bases from V and 5 bases from J, with 7 bases in between. This CDR3 is 12 amino acids long. The CDR3 nucleotides are TGTGCCAGCAGCCAATCATCCCACGAGCAGTACTTC. This codes for CASSQSSHEQYF.

Many counts were recorded for this clonotype. The V gene is TRBV11-2, the J gene TRBJ2-1; 8 positions agree with TRBD2. Germline CDR1 SGHAT, CDR2 FQNNGV. The V segment lost 5 bases and the J segment 5 bases; nucleotides outside the gene matches: 17. The CDR3 is 18 residues long. The CDR3 loop is CASSPTGILAAINNEQFF. DNA of the CDR3: TGTGCCAGCAGCCCGACAGGAATACTAGCGGCAATCAACAATGAGCAGTTCTTC.